Following are 15 T cell receptor beta chains from one sample sequenced in a study of response to subunit inactivated influenza vaccine. Via MiXCR, TCRdb re-called the RT-PCR reads, giving one row per CDR3 protein. The data hold hundreds of thousands of distinct CDR3 sequences, with 12% to 15% observed a single time. This specimen was PBMCs from blood, taken roughly 15 days before vaccination. These receptors were obtained from a middle-aged man who received an inactivated influenza vaccine.

The chain combines TRBV4-3 with TRBJ1-1, with a tentative D call TRBD1 (6 bases). The V end lost 0 bases, the J end lost 11 bases, and 13 bases lay between the germline ends. Germline V gene lookup returns CDR1 LGHNA and CDR2 YSLEER. The length of the CDR3 is 13 residues. The CDR3 region is CASSQDSGAGAFF. The CDR3 DNA sequence: TGCGCCAGCAGCCAAGACTCGGGGGCTGGGGCTTTCTTT.

Many counts were recorded for this clonotype. The J gene is TRBJ2-1, the V gene TRBV12-3 or TRBV12-4, with no clear D. V gave up 6 bases and J gave up 6 bases, with 12 bases separating them. The CDR3 has 13 amino acids. CDR3 DNA sequence: TGTGCCAGCAGAGCTACACGGAGCAATGAGCAGTTCTTC. It yields the protein CASRATRSNEQFF.

This clonotype has a handful of counts. The rearrangement uses TRBV3-1 and TRBJ2-2; 8 nucleotides agree with TRBD2. The CDR3 has 15 residues. CDR1 LGHDT and CDR2 YNNKEL come from the germline V gene (reference sequence). Trimming took 5 bases from V and 4 from J; bases not matched to a gene: 6. CDR3 sequence: CASSSSGGSTGELFF. The CDR3 nucleotides are TGTGCCAGCAGCTCAAGCGGGGGCAGCACCGGGGAGCTGTTTTTT.

This clonotype was counted a few times. This chain connects TRBV29-1 to TRBJ2-1; D remains ambiguous. The CDR3 runs to 14 residues. V gave up 1 base and J gave up 0 bases, with 7 bases separating them. The germline V gene has CDR1 SQVTM and CDR2 ANQGSEA. Here the CDR3 reads CSVEVYSSYNEQFF. The CDR3, as DNA: TGCAGCGTTGAAGTTTATAGCTCCTACAATGAGCAGTTCTTC.

In its sample, this clonotype was seen a few times. The chain uses TRBV2 and TRBJ2-5; tentatively, D is TRBD1 (6 bases). The V gene lost 11 bases and the J gene lost 5 bases, with 24 bases spanning the gap. Germline assignment: CDR1 SNHLY and CDR2 FYNNEI. The length of the CDR3 is 15 residues. The CDR3: CAGTGSARGEETQYF. The CDR3, as DNA: TGTGCCGGAACAGGGTCAGCGAGGGGTGAGGAGACCCAGTACTTC.

This clonotype was detected ten times or more. The chain uses TRBV7-9 and TRBJ2-2, with D possibly matching TRBD2 (5 bases). Germline CDR1 and CDR2: SEHNR and FQNEAQ (reference sequence). Deletions cut 0 bases from V and 7 bases from J, with 15 bases between. This CDR3 is built from 16 residues. CDR3 nucleotide sequence: TGTGCCAGCAGCTTAGCCCGTACTAGTAAGGACGGGGAGCTGTTTTTT. This gives the protein CASSLARTSKDGELFF.

This clonotype has more than one count but fewer than ten. V gene TRBV2 combines with J gene TRBJ1-1, with D unclear. The CDR3 runs 15 residues. Trimming shortened V by 3 bases and J by 1 base, and 12 bases separated the two germline ends. CDR1 SNHLY and CDR2 FYNNEI come from the germline V gene. The CDR3 region is CASSERAAPNTEAFF. The CDR3 DNA is TGTGCCAGCAGTGAGAGGGCGGCCCCGAACACTGAAGCTTTCTTT.

This chain links TRBV7-6 with TRBJ1-2; possibly TRBD1 for D (5 bases). The ends were cut back, 10 bases at V and 4 bases at J, with 10 bases in the middle. Germline CDR1 is SGHVS and CDR2 is FNYEAQ. The CDR3 spans 11 residues. CDR3 protein: CAIGGAYGYTF. Written as DNA, the CDR3 is TGTGCCATTGGGGGTGCCTATGGCTACACCTTC.

This clonotype was observed at least ten times. The chain couples TRBV5-6 to TRBJ1-2; 7 nucleotides agree with TRBD1. Germline V gene data show CDR1 as SGHDT and CDR2 as YYEEEE. CDR3 length equals 12 residues. Trimming at V came to 4 bases and at J to 10 bases, leaving 7 bases not matched to a gene. The CDR3 bases are TGTGCCAGCAGCATTTGGGACAGCTACTACACCTTC. Its translation is CASSIWDSYYTF.

The chain has TRBV6-2 or TRBV6-3 and TRBJ2-2, with D perhaps matching TRBD2 (6 bases). V lost 2 bases, J lost 7 bases, and 11 bases lay in between. The CDR3 extends over 14 amino acids. Germline-derived CDR1 and CDR2 are MNHEY and SVGEGT. The CDR3 region is CASSYGGAGGELFF. DNA of the CDR3: TGTGCCAGCAGTTACGGAGGAGCGGGCGGGGAGCTGTTTTTT.

The CDR3 is CASSNGGRTDTQYF. In DNA, the CDR3 is TGTGCCAGTAGTAACGGGGGGCGCACAGATACGCAGTATTTT. The chain has TRBV19 and TRBJ2-3; tentative D call: TRBD2 (7 bases). Germline V gives CDR1 LNHDA, CDR2 SQIVND (reference sequence). This CDR3 contains 14 residues. V dropped 4 bases and J dropped 1 base, with 9 bases sitting between them.

This clonotype was seen a few times. V and J are TRBV4-3 and TRBJ2-1; D possibly corresponds to TRBD2 (5 bases). The V end lost 0 bases, the J end lost 6 bases, and 6 bases lay between the germline ends. Germline V CDR1 and CDR2: LGHNA, YSLEER. The CDR3 length is 13 residues. The CDR3 loop is CASSQEAGNEQFF. CDR3 DNA: TGCGCCAGCAGCCAAGAGGCGGGCAATGAGCAGTTCTTC.

This clonotype appeared a few times. The V call is TRBV25-1, the J call TRBJ2-2; 12 nucleotides align to TRBD2. V shed 6 bases and J 6 bases; nucleotides not matched to a gene: 5. Germline V gives CDR1 MGHDK, CDR2 SYGVNS. This CDR3 comprises 15 residues. The CDR3: CASRTSGSLAGELFF. The DNA of the CDR3 is TGTGCCAGCAGGACTAGCGGGAGTTTAGCCGGGGAGCTGTTTTTT. Using reference TRBV25-1 and TRBJ2-2 for the parts outside the CDR3, the full variable domain is EADIYQTPRYLVIGTGKKITLECSQTMGHDKMYWYQQDPGMELHLIHYSYGVNSTEKGDLSSESTVSRIRTEHFPLTLESARPSHTSQYLCASRTSGSLAGELFFGEGSRLTVL.

V is TRBV6-2 or TRBV6-3 and J is TRBJ2-2; 8 bases map to TRBD2. CDR3 size: 15 residues. Germline CDR1 reads MNHEY; CDR2 reads SVGEGT. V trimming: 3 bases; J trimming: 2 bases; junction bases outside the gene matches: 2. CDR3 nucleotides: TGTGCCAGCAGTTATACTAGCGGAAACACCGGGGAGCTGTTTTTT. It yields the protein CASSYTSGNTGELFF.

In this sample, this clonotype turned up a few times. The chain has TRBV3-1 and TRBJ1-1; unclear D gene. The CDR3 is 12 amino acids. CDR1 is LGHDT, CDR2 YNNKEL, per germline (reference sequence). Trimming left V 0 bases short and J 10 bases short, with 9 bases between. CDR3 DNA: TGTGCCAGCAGCCAAGATGGTTCAATAGCTTTCTTT. It translates to CASSQDGSIAFF.